This T cell receptor beta chain was sequenced during a study of immune heterogeneity within non-small cell lung tumors. Concerning this clonotype itself: Its antigen is unknown.

CDR3 of TCR beta was amplified by multiplex PCR that used 32 V and 13 J primers. A single record per CDR3 protein comes from TCRdb applying MiXCR to the multiplex PCR reads. The table shows about 16,000 distinct CDR3 sequences, with roughly 29% occurring only once. Study outcomes and limitations: Patients largely differed in their high-frequency T-cell receptor beta clonotypes.

CDR1 and CDR2 from the germline V gene are SEHNR and FQNEAQ (reference sequence). V was clipped by 1 base and J by 1 base, with 16 bases between them. The CDR3 runs 17 residues. Bulk tumor genomic DNA constituted the template, at 600 ng per sample. Each primary tumor yielded several biopsies, collected far apart from one another at surgery. Curative surgery was performed on patients who had untreated, newly diagnosed non-small cell lung cancer. Having surgery with curative intent, the donors were patients newly diagnosed with non-small cell lung cancer. The genes are TRBV7-9 and TRBJ1-1; D gene unclear. What was sequenced was lung tumor tissue. The receptor comes from a man aged 35 to 55 with non-small cell lung cancer. CDR3 nucleotides: TGTGCCAGCAGCTTAGGGGTCGGTGGTATACGGAACACTGAAGCTTTCTTT. This codes for CASSLGVGGIRNTEAFF.